This TCR beta chain was sequenced in a study of T-cell memory formation after mild COVID-19. Overall study results and limits: Shrinking CD4+ clones resided mostly in CM and EM, and CD8+ ones in EMRA. The appearance of some responding clones in pre-infection memory suggested that cross-reactive memory joined.

Points on this clonotype: The antigen is unknown.

V lost 5 bases and J lost 7; bases outside the gene matches: 7. CDR3 length: 14 amino acids. Germline CDR1 and CDR2: SGHTA and FQGNSA. TCRdb called the 5' RACE reads again in MiXCR, with one record for every CDR3 protein. The sample consists of 310,000 or so distinct CDR3 sequences, more than 15% of them appearing once. The clonotype comes from a man aged 18 to 35 who had mild COVID-19 (a few samples of this study predate the infection). Cell type and time point are not known. Sequenced material: PBMCs or a T cell subset sorted from them (not recorded which). The chain couples TRBV7-2 to TRBJ2-4; 8 nucleotides align to TRBD1. CDR3 in DNA: TGTGCCAGCAGCGCGGACAGGGCCTCGAACATTCAGTACTTC. The encoded protein is CASSADRASNIQYF.